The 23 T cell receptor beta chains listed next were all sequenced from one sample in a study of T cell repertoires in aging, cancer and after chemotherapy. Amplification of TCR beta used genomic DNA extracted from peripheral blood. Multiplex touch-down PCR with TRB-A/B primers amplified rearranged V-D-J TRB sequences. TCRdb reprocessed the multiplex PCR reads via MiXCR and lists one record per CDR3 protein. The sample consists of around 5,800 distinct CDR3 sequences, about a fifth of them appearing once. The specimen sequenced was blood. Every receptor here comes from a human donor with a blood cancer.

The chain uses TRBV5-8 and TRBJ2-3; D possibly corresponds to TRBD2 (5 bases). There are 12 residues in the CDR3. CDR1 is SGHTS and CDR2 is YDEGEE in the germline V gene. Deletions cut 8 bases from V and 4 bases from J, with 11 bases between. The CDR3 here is CASRGRADTQYF. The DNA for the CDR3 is TGTGCCAGTAGAGGGCGGGCAGATACGCAGTATTTT.

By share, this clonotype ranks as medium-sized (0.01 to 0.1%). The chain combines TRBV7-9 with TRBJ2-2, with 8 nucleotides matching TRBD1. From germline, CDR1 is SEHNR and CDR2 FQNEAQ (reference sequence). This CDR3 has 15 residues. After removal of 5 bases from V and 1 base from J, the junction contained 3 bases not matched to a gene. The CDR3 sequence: CASSDGTGNTGELFF. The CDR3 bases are TGTGCCAGCAGCGACGGGACAGGGAACACCGGGGAGCTGTTTTTT.

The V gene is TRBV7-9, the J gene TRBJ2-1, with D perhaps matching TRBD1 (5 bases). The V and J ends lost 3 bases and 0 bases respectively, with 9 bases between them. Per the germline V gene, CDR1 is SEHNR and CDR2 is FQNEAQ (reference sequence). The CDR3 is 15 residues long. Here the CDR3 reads CASSFRDGSYNEQFF. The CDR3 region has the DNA TGTGCCAGCAGCTTCAGGGATGGCTCCTACAATGAGCAGTTCTTC.

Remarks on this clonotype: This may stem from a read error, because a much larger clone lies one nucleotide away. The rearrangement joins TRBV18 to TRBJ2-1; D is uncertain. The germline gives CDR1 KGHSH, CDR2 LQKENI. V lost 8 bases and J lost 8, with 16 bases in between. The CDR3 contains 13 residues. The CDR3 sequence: CASRRIVADEQFF. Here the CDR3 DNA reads TGTGCCAGCAGAAGGATAGTAGCTGATGAGCAGTTCTTC. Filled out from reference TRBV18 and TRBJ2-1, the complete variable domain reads NAGVMQNPRHLVRRRGQEARLRCSPMKGHSHVYWYRQLPEEGLKFMVYLQKENIIDESGMPKERFSAEFPKEGPSILRIQQVVRGDSAAYFCASRRIVADEQFFGPGTRLTVL.

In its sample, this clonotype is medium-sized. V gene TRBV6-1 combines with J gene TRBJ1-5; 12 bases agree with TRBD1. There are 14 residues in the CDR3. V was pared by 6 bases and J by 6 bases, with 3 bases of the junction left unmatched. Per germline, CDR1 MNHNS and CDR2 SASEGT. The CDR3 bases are TGTGCCAGCAGACGGGACAGGGGGCCTCAGCCCCAGCATTTT. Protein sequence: CASRRDRGPQPQHF.

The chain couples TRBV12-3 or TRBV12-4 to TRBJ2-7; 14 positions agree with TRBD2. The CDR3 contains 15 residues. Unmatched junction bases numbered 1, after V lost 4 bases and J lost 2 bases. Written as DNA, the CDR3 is TGTGCCAGCAGTTGGGGACTAGCGGGGGCCTACGAGCAGTACTTC. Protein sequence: CASSWGLAGAYEQYF.

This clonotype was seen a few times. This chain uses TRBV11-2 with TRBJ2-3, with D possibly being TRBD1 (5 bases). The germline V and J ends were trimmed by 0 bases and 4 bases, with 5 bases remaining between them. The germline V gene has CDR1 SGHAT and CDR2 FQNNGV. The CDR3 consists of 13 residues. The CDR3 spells CASSLEGPDTQYF. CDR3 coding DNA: TGTGCCAGCAGCTTAGAGGGGCCAGATACGCAGTATTTT.

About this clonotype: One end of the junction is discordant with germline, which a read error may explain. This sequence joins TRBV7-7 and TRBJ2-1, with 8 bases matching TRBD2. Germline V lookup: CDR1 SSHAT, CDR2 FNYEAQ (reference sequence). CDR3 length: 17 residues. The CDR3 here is CASSPTVRGGPGNEQFF. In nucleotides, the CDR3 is TGTGCTAGCAGCCCTACCGTCCGGGGGGGGCCGGGCAATGAGCAGTTCTTC.

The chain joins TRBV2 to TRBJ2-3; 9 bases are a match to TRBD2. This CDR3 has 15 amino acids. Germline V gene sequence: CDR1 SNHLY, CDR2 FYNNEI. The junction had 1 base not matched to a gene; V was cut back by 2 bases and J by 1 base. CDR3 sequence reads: CASSESSGGTDTQYF. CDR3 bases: TGTGCCAGCAGTGAATCTAGCGGGGGCACAGATACGCAGTATTTT.

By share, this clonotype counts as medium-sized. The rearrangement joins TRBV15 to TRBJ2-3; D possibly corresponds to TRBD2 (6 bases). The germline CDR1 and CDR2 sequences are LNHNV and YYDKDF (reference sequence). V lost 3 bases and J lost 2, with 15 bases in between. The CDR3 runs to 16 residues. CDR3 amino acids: CATSSKAGSLTDTQYF. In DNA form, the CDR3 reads TGTGCCACCAGCAGCAAGGCGGGATCCCTCACAGATACGCAGTATTTT.

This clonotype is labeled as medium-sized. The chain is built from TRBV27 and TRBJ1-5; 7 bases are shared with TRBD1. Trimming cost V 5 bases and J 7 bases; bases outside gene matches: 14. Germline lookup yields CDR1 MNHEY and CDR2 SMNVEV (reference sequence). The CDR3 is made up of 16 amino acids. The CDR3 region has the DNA TGTGCCAGCAGTCCCTCGACAGGGAGTTTTTCCCAGCCCCAGCATTTT. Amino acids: CASSPSTGSFSQPQHF.

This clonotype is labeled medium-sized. In DNA form, the CDR3 reads TGTGCCAGCAGCTTAAGCGGATGGGGAGAGACCCAGTACTTC. This codes for CASSLSGWGETQYF. The V gene is TRBV7-6, the J gene TRBJ2-5; TRBD2 is a possible D gene (5 bases). The V and J ends lost 2 bases and 4 bases respectively, with 11 bases between them. This CDR3 has 14 residues. Germline V gene data show CDR1 as SGHVS and CDR2 as FNYEAQ.

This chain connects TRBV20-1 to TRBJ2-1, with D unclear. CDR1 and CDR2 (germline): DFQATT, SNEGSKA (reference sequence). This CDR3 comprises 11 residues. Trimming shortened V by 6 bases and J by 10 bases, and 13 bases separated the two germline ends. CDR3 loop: CSAFEALEQFF. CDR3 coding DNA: TGCAGTGCCTTCGAAGCATTAGAGCAGTTCTTC.

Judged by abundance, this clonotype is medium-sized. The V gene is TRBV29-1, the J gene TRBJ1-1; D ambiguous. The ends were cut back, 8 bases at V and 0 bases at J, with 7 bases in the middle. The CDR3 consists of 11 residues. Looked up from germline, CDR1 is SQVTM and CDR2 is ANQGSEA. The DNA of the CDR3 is TGCAGCTCACGTTTGAACACTGAAGCTTTCTTT. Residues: CSSRLNTEAFF.

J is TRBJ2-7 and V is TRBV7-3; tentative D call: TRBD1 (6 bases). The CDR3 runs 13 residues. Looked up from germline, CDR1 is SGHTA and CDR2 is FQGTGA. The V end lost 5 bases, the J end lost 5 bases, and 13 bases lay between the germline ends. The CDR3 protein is CASSPYTGNEQYF. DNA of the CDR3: TGTGCCAGCAGCCCATATACAGGGAACGAGCAGTACTTC.

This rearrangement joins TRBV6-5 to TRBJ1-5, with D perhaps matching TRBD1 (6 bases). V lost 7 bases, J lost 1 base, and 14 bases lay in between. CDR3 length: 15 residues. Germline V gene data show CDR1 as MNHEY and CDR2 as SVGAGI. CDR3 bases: TGTGCCAGCAACGGACAGAGAATAAGCAATCAGCCCCAGCATTTT. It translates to CASNGQRISNQPQHF.

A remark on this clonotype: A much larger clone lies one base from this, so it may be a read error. CDR3 amino acids: CASRPPGQNYGYTF. The CDR3, as DNA: TGTGCCAGCAGGCCCCCGGGACAGAACTATGGCTACACCTTC. The V call is TRBV27, the J call TRBJ1-2; 7 bases line up with TRBD1. The germline V gene encodes CDR1 MNHEY and CDR2 SMNVEV (reference sequence). The V gene end was trimmed by 6 bases and the J gene end by 2 bases; junction bases not matched to a gene: 6. The CDR3 contains 14 residues.

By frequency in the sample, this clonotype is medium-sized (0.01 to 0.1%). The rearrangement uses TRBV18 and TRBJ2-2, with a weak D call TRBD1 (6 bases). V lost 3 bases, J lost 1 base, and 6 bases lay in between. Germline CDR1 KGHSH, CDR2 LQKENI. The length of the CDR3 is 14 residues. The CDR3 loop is CASSPDRNTGELFF. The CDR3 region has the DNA TGTGCCAGCTCACCGGACAGGAACACCGGGGAGCTGTTTTTT.

CDR3 loop: CASSPWARGNQPQHF. DNA for the CDR3: TGTGCCAGCTCACCATGGGCCCGGGGGAATCAGCCCCAGCATTTT. The J gene is TRBJ1-5, the V gene TRBV18; possible D gene TRBD1, 5 bases. V shed 2 bases and J shed 4 bases, with 12 bases lying between them. The CDR3 is 15 residues long. Looked up from germline, CDR1 is KGHSH and CDR2 is LQKENI.

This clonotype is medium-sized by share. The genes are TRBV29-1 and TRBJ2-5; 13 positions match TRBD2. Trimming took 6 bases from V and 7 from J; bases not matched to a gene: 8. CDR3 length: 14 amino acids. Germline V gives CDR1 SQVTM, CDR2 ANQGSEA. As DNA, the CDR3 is TGCAGCGTACAGGGACTAGCGGGGTTGGGGACCCAGTACTTC. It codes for CSVQGLAGLGTQYF.

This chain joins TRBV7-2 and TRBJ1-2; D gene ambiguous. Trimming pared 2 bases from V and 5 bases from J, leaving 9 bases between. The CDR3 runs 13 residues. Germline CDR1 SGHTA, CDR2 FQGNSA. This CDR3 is CASSLRSGYGYTF. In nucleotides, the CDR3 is TGTGCCAGCAGCTTACGGTCAGGTTATGGCTACACCTTC.

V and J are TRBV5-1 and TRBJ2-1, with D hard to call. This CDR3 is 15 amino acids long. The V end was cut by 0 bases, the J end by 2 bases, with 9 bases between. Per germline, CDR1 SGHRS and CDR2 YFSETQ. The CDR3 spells CASSLVGRPYNEQFF. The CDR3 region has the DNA TGCGCCAGCAGCTTGGTAGGCAGACCCTACAATGAGCAGTTCTTC. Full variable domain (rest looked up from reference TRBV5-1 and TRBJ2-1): KAGVTQTPRYLIKTRGQQVTLSCSPISGHRSVSWYQQTPGQGLQFLFEYFSETQRNKGNFPGRFSGRQFSNSRSEMNVSTLELGDSALYLCASSLVGRPYNEQFFGPGTRLTVL.

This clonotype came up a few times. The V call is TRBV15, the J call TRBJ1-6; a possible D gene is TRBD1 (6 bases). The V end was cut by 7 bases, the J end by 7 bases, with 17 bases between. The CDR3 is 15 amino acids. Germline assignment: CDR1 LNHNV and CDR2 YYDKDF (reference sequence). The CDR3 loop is CATTGNRAWNSPLHF. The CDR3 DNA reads TGTGCCACCACGGGTAACAGGGCATGGAATTCACCCCTCCACTTT.